This TCR beta chain comes out of a study of cytomegalovirus exposure and HLA in healthy donors. The wider study: An early data release held some 85 million unique TCRs from HLA-typed donors.

This clone was seen a single time. 60 Vbeta and 13 Jbeta primers were used in PCR. In the authors' methods: Later reanalysis found roughly 80 million unique TCR beta chains, roughly 10 million of them shared. Libraries were prepared by immunoSEQ multiplex PCR; TCRdb keeps only in-frame clonotypes and omits some of them. Clone size and V and J calls were adopted from that table, with D and trimming inferred from the DNA. In the table there are about 150,000 clones, around 79% of which are singletons. Germline V gives CDR1 SGHDT, CDR2 YYEEEE. The V end lost 3 bases, the J end lost 6 bases, and 9 bases lay between the germline ends. This CDR3 contains 13 residues.

This sequence was found in a male donor in good health and CMV-seronegative. The chain carries TRBV5-6 and TRBJ2-2; no clear D gene. The sequencing sample was made of PBMCs. The CDR3 nucleotides are TGTGCCAGCAGCTCATTCACGGCCGGGGAGCTGTTTTTT. Translation: CASSSFTAGELFF.